The rows below give T cell receptor beta chains drawn from one sample of a study of T cell responses to AZD1222 COVID-19 vaccine. Using immunoSEQ multiplex PCR, the repertoire was profiled, and TCRdb retains in-frame clones only, with some absent. Of roughly 100,000 clones detected, around 87% appear once; the ten largest clones hold 5%. The material sequenced was peripheral blood, taken on day 0 of AZD1222 vaccination. These receptors were obtained from an adult in good health. Both conserved end residues are part of each CDR3. A D gene is named only where the DNA matches it firmly. Clone sizes are given selectively: once, few, many, or a class where the clone is expanded.

V: TRBV6-2/TRBV6-3; size: -; J: TRBJ2-7; D: -; CDR3: CASSDRYEQYF; DNA: TGTGCCAGCAGCGACAGATACGAGCAGTACTTC
V: TRBV5-1; size: -; J: TRBJ2-2; D: -; CDR3: CALPPPPSGILERGGTGELFF; DNA: TGCGCCCTCCCACCTCCCCCGTCCGGGATCCTAGAACGGGGCGGCACCGGGGAGCTGTTTTTT
V: TRBV3-1/TRBV3-2; size: -; J: TRBJ2-2; D: -; CDR3: CASSRRDNTGELFF; DNA: TGTGCCAGCAGCCGTCGAGATAACACCGGGGAGCTGTTTTTT
V: TRBV6-6; size: once; J: TRBJ1-3; D: -; CDR3: CASSVLGGNTIYF; DNA: TGTGCCAGTTCGGTCCTTGGCGGAAACACCATATATTTT
V: TRBV4-1; size: -; J: TRBJ1-3; D: TRBD1; CDR3: CASSPGQGAAGNTIYF; DNA: TGCGCCAGCAGCCCAGGACAGGGGGCAGCTGGAAACACCATATATTTT
V: TRBV4-1; size: -; J: TRBJ1-1; D: -; CDR3: CASSQGAVRNTEAFF; DNA: TGCGCCAGCAGCCAAGGGGCGGTCAGGAACACTGAAGCTTTCTTT
V: TRBV4-3; size: -; J: TRBJ2-7; D: TRBD2; CDR3: CASSQSPSGGPPAEQYF; DNA: TGCGCCAGCAGCCAAAGTCCGAGCGGGGGGCCGCCGGCCGAGCAGTACTTC
V: TRBV4-2; size: -; J: TRBJ2-5; D: -; CDR3: CASSKGGATETQYF; DNA: TGTGCCAGCAGCAAGGGGGGGGCTACAGAGACCCAGTACTTC
V: TRBV18; size: -; J: TRBJ2-5; D: TRBD1; CDR3: CASSPGTGYQETQYF; DNA: TGTGCCAGCTCACCAGGGACAGGGTACCAAGAGACCCAGTACTTC
V: TRBV12-3/TRBV12-4; size: many; J: TRBJ1-1; D: -; CDR3: CASRRMGTEAFF; DNA: TGTGCCAGCAGACGCATGGGCACTGAAGCTTTCTTT
V: TRBV6-2/TRBV6-3; size: -; J: TRBJ1-5; D: -; CDR3: CASSSWGSNQPQHF; DNA: TGTGCCAGCAGTTCTTGGGGTAGCAATCAGCCCCAGCATTTT
V: TRBV30; size: -; J: TRBJ2-7; D: -; CDR3: CASLDPTWGQYF; DNA: TGTGCCTCTCTCGACCCTACATGGGGGCAGTACTTC
V: TRBV19; size: few; J: TRBJ1-3; D: TRBD1; CDR3: CASSPTGSGNTIYF; DNA: TGTGCCAGTAGCCCGACAGGGTCTGGAAACACCATATATTTT
V: TRBV7-8; size: -; J: TRBJ2-5; D: -; CDR3: CASSPSGETQYF; DNA: TGTGCCAGCAGCCCCTCCGGAGAGACCCAGTACTTC
V: TRBV9; size: -; J: TRBJ2-7; D: TRBD1; CDR3: CASSVEWRRDRATYEQYF; DNA: TGTGCCAGCAGCGTAGAATGGCGCCGGGACAGGGCTACCTACGAGCAGTACTTC
V: TRBV28; size: -; J: TRBJ1-1; D: TRBD1; CDR3: CASSLQGVGTEAFF; DNA: TGTGCCAGCAGTTTACAGGGGGTTGGAACTGAAGCTTTCTTT
V: TRBV7-2; size: -; J: TRBJ2-5; D: -; CDR3: CASSLGPEGTQYF; DNA: TGTGCCAGCAGCTTAGGCCCGGAGGGGACCCAGTACTTC
V: TRBV28; size: few; J: TRBJ2-7; D: -; CDR3: CASSFQGTYEQYF; DNA: TGTGCCAGCAGTTTTCAAGGGACCTACGAGCAGTACTTC
V: TRBV6-5; size: -; J: TRBJ2-1; D: -; CDR3: CASSYSATGFYNEQFF; DNA: TGTGCCAGCAGTTACTCGGCCACGGGATTTTACAATGAGCAGTTCTTC
V: TRBV5-6; size: -; J: TRBJ1-2; D: -; CDR3: CASSLSGAVSSYTF; DNA: TGTGCCAGCAGCTTAAGCGGGGCTGTTTCCAGCTACACCTTC
V: TRBV19; size: once; J: TRBJ1-6; D: -; CDR3: CASSIGEGRNSPLHF; DNA: TGTGCCAGTAGTATAGGTGAGGGGAGGAATTCACCCCTCCACTTT
V: TRBV9; size: -; J: TRBJ2-1; D: TRBD2; CDR3: CASSFREGGSYNEQFF; DNA: TGTGCCAGCAGCTTCCGGGAGGGGGGCTCCTACAATGAGCAGTTCTTC
V: TRBV20-1; size: -; J: TRBJ2-3; D: TRBD2; CDR3: CRGGAGNTQYF; DNA: TGCAGGGGGGGAGCGGGGAATACGCAGTATTTT
V: TRBV7-2; size: -; J: TRBJ2-3; D: TRBD2; CDR3: CASRGLAGGSPGDTQYF; DNA: TGTGCCAGCAGGGGACTAGCGGGGGGCTCCCCCGGGGATACGCAGTATTTT
V: TRBV28; size: -; J: TRBJ2-2; D: -; CDR3: CASSSPPQGFGGELFF; DNA: TGTGCCAGCAGTTCCCCCCCACAGGGTTTCGGCGGGGAGCTGTTTTTT
V: TRBV3-1/TRBV3-2; size: -; J: TRBJ1-4; D: -; CDR3: CASSQGLILEKLFF; DNA: TGTGCCAGCAGCCAAGGGCTTATTTTAGAAAAACTGTTTTTT
V: TRBV7-2; size: once; J: TRBJ1-1; D: -; CDR3: CASSSAAANTEAFF; DNA: TGTGCCAGCAGCTCCGCAGCGGCGAACACTGAAGCTTTCTTT
V: TRBV21-1; size: -; J: TRBJ1-6; D: -; CDR3: CASSRWENSPLHF; DNA: TGTGCCAGCAGCAGGTGGGAGAATTCACCCCTCCACTTT
V: TRBV28; size: once; J: TRBJ1-2; D: -; CDR3: CASSFLHPRGRDRDYGYTF; DNA: TGTGCCAGCAGTTTTCTCCACCCCCGGGGCCGGGATCGGGACTATGGCTACACCTTC
V: TRBV15; size: few; J: TRBJ1-1; D: -; CDR3: CATSRSGTEAFF; DNA: TGTGCCACCAGCAGAAGCGGGACTGAAGCTTTCTTT
V: TRBV5-4; size: -; J: TRBJ1-1; D: TRBD1; CDR3: CASSTLQGASTEAFF; DNA: TGTGCCAGCAGCACCCTACAGGGGGCAAGTACTGAAGCTTTCTTT
V: TRBV7-2; size: -; J: TRBJ2-1; D: -; CDR3: CASSQNRERAFF; DNA: TGTGCCAGCAGCCAGAACAGGGAGAGGGCGTTCTTC
V: TRBV7-9; size: -; J: TRBJ1-6; D: TRBD1; CDR3: CASSLGDRDSPLHF; DNA: TGTGCCAGCAGCTTGGGAGACAGGGATTCACCCCTCCACTTT
V: TRBV5-4; size: -; J: TRBJ2-2; D: -; CDR3: CASSRDRNTGELFF; DNA: TGTGCCAGCAGCCGCGACAGAAACACCGGGGAGCTGTTTTTT
V: TRBV27; size: -; J: TRBJ2-7; D: -; CDR3: CASSLSPSSYEQYF; DNA: TGTGCCAGCAGTTTATCTCCAAGCTCCTACGAGCAGTACTTC
V: TRBV5-1; size: -; J: TRBJ2-2; D: TRBD2; CDR3: CASSLALASGNTGELFF; DNA: TGCGCCAGCAGCTTGGCCTTGGCTAGCGGAAACACCGGGGAGCTGTTTTTT
V: TRBV6-5; size: -; J: TRBJ2-5; D: -; CDR3: CASSSDSGETQYF; DNA: TGTGCCAGCAGTTCCGACAGCGGGGAGACCCAGTACTTC
V: TRBV28; size: once; J: TRBJ2-5; D: -; CDR3: CASSLRGRQAEETQYF; DNA: TGTGCCAGCAGTTTAAGGGGTCGGCAGGCCGAAGAGACCCAGTACTTC
V: TRBV11-1; size: -; J: TRBJ2-7; D: -; CDR3: CASSARPYEQYF; DNA: TGTGCCAGCAGCGCCCGACCCTACGAGCAGTACTTC